Listed here are 27 T cell receptor beta chains from one sample, sequenced in a study of blood T cell repertoires in COVID-19. Data came from immunoSEQ multiplex PCR; TCRdb stores just in-frame clones and leaves some out. The repertoire holds some 60,000 clones, with 65% to 90% as singletons. Sequenced input: peripheral blood. These receptors originate from a man aged 45 to 65 with COVID-19, enrolled during active disease.

The chain has TRBV19 and TRBJ2-3, with D unresolved. V was shortened by 3 bases and J by 4 bases, with 8 bases between the two germline ends. The CDR3 length is 13 residues. The germline CDR1 and CDR2 sequences are LNHDA and SQIVND (reference sequence). CDR3 sequence reads: CASSITVADTQYF. The CDR3 nucleotides are TGTGCCAGTAGTATCACGGTCGCAGATACGCAGTATTTT.

The genes are TRBV5-5 and TRBJ2-1, with 9 nucleotides matching TRBD2. The CDR3 extends over 18 amino acids. Trimming cost V 0 bases and J 0 bases; bases outside gene matches: 7. Germline-derived CDR1 and CDR2 are SGHKS and YYEKEE (reference sequence). The CDR3 bases are TGTGCCAGCAGCTTGGCCTTGGCGGGAGGGCCCTCCTACAATGAGCAGTTCTTC. Translating it yields CASSLALAGGPSYNEQFF.

V usage is TRBV6-1 and J usage is TRBJ2-7; TRBD1 agrees at 10 bases. Germline V gene data show CDR1 as MNHNS and CDR2 as SASEGT. V dropped 1 base and J dropped 5; count of bases not matched to a gene: 5. The CDR3 has 15 residues. The CDR3 sequence is CASSEVTGGADEQYF. The CDR3 nucleotides read TGTGCCAGCAGTGAAGTGACAGGGGGCGCGGACGAGCAGTACTTC.

This chain joins TRBV7-8 and TRBJ2-7; D is undetermined. The V gene lost 1 base and the J gene lost 6 bases, with 10 bases spanning the gap. The length of the CDR3 is 13 residues. Germline V gene data show CDR1 as SGHVS and CDR2 as FQNEAQ. The CDR3 DNA reads TGTGCCAGCAGCTTAGGCTCGGCAGGCGAGCAGTACTTC. Residues: CASSLGSAGEQYF.

The V call is TRBV5-6, the J call TRBJ1-2; D not certain. V was trimmed by 1 base and J by 8 bases, leaving 12 bases between them. The CDR3 consists of 13 residues. CDR1 and CDR2 from the germline V gene are SGHDT and YYEEEE. The CDR3 here is CASSLSVLAGYTF. The CDR3, as DNA: TGTGCCAGCAGCTTGTCTGTCCTAGCGGGCTACACCTTC. Filled out from reference TRBV5-6 and TRBJ1-2, the complete variable domain reads DAGVTQSPTHLIKTRGQQVTLRCSPKSGHDTVSWYQQALGQGPQFIFQYYEEEERQRGNFPDRFSGHQFPNYSSELNVNALLLGDSALYLCASSLSVLAGYTFGSGTRLTVV.

The chain employs TRBV9 and TRBJ2-6; 10 bases are a match to TRBD1. J gave up 1 base and V 4 bases, and 8 bases lay outside the gene matches. The CDR3 is 18 residues long. The germline V gene encodes CDR1 SGDLS and CDR2 YYNGEE. CDR3 coding DNA: TGTGCCAGCAGCATAGCCGGGACAGGGGTTTCTGGGGCCAACGTCCTGACTTTC. It yields the protein CASSIAGTGVSGANVLTF.

The V gene is TRBV28, the J gene TRBJ1-1, with TRBD1 matching 9 bases. Germline CDR1 reads MDHEN; CDR2 reads SYDVKM. There are 16 residues in the CDR3. J gave up 0 bases and V 3 bases, and 5 bases lay outside the gene matches. The CDR3 region is CASSFTDRGMNTEAFF. Written as DNA, the CDR3 is TGTGCCAGCAGTTTCACCGACAGGGGGATGAACACTGAAGCTTTCTTT.

The V call is TRBV6-1, the J call TRBJ2-7, with 10 bases that match TRBD1. From germline, CDR1 is MNHNS and CDR2 SASEGT. This CDR3 has 15 amino acids. Germline trimming cut 2 bases from V and 6 bases from J; bases unmatched to any gene: 7. The CDR3 is CASSELRDRGPEQYF. The CDR3 coding sequence is TGTGCCAGCAGTGAACTCCGGGACAGGGGCCCCGAGCAGTACTTC.

V is TRBV5-4 and J is TRBJ2-1; TRBD2 matches 15 bases. Germline V CDR1 and CDR2: SGHNT, YYREEE (reference sequence). The V segment lost 4 bases and the J segment 8 bases; nucleotides outside the gene matches: 10. There are 17 residues in the CDR3. The CDR3 DNA reads TGTGCCAGCAGCCCTACCCGGACTAGCGGGAGGGATTATGAGCAGTTCTTC. As protein: CASSPTRTSGRDYEQFF.

The chain joins TRBV10-3 to TRBJ2-5; TRBD1 matches 9 bases. With V trimmed by 7 bases and J by 5 bases, 8 bases remained unmatched. Germline CDR1 ENHRY, CDR2 SYGVKD. This CDR3 is built from 14 residues. In nucleotides, the CDR3 is TGTGCCATCAAGCCACAGGGGGCGGAGGAGACCCAGTACTTC. Translated, it gives CAIKPQGAEETQYF.

The rearrangement links TRBV24-1 to TRBJ2-3; the D is unclear. Trimming took off 0 bases at V and 0 bases at J, with 6 bases between the two ends. The length of the CDR3 is 15 residues. Germline CDR1 KGHDR, CDR2 SFDVKD. This chain's CDR3 is CATSDLVQSTDTQYF. DNA for the CDR3: TGTGCCACCAGTGATTTGGTCCAAAGCACAGATACGCAGTATTTT.

In this sample, this clone turned up once. V and J are TRBV18 and TRBJ2-1; TRBD2 aligns across 9 bases. This CDR3 comprises 16 residues. V lost 6 bases to trimming and J lost 2 bases; unmatched junction nucleotides: 8. Germline assignment: CDR1 KGHSH and CDR2 LQKENI. CDR3 sequence (DNA): TGTGCCAGCTCCCCAAGCGGGAGGACTACCTACAATGAGCAGTTCTTC. It encodes CASSPSGRTTYNEQFF.

A few counts support this clone. The gene calls are TRBV7-2 and TRBJ2-7; D is possibly TRBD2 (6 bases). V gave up 1 base and J gave up 7 bases, with 11 bases separating them. Germline loops: CDR1 SGHTA, CDR2 FQGNSA. The CDR3 sequence is 13 residues long. The CDR3 is CASSLERAGEQYF. CDR3 bases: TGTGCCAGCAGCTTAGAGAGGGCGGGGGAGCAGTACTTC.

This clone was seen only a few times. The chain carries TRBV6-2 or TRBV6-3 and TRBJ1-1; D ambiguous. Germline assignment: CDR1 MNHEY and CDR2 SVGEGT. The CDR3 is 16 amino acids. Deletions cut 0 bases from V and 1 base from J, with 12 bases between. DNA of the CDR3: TGTGCCAGCAGTTACTCGAGTACGGACTCGAACACTGAAGCTTTCTTT. This translates into CASSYSSTDSNTEAFF.

The chain employs TRBV11-3 and TRBJ2-1; 7 nucleotides agree with TRBD2. This CDR3 is built from 13 residues. Per germline, CDR1 SGHNT and CDR2 YENEEA. J gave up 7 bases and V 2 bases, and 2 bases lay outside the gene matches. The CDR3 region is CASSLLSGNEQFF. In nucleotides, the CDR3 is TGTGCCAGCAGCTTACTTAGCGGGAATGAGCAGTTCTTC.

The chain combines TRBV11-3 with TRBJ2-3, with D perhaps matching TRBD2 (5 bases). This CDR3 contains 15 residues. V lost 5 bases, J lost 1 base, and 13 bases lay in between. Germline V gives CDR1 SGHNT, CDR2 YENEEA. The CDR3 nucleotides read TGTGCCAGCAGCCCGGGAACCACCCGCACAGATACGCAGTATTTT. Its translation: CASSPGTTRTDTQYF.

The chain combines TRBV24-1 with TRBJ2-3, with D perhaps TRBD2 (5 bases). CDR1 is KGHDR, CDR2 SFDVKD, per germline. The CDR3 contains 14 residues. With 3 bases removed from V and 1 base from J, the gap between germline ends came to 7 bases. The CDR3 DNA is TGTGCCACCAGTGATCAGCGGCGCACAGATACGCAGTATTTT. This sequence encodes CATSDQRRTDTQYF.

A note on this clone: Its ends do not fully match the called genes, so a read error is possible. The chain couples TRBV6-6 to TRBJ2-7, with a possible D match to TRBD1 (7 bases). This CDR3 comprises 14 residues. From germline, CDR1 is MNHNY and CDR2 SVGAGI (reference sequence). CDR3 protein: CASSYSRDSPRGSF. The CDR3 bases are TGTGCCAGCAGTTACTCGCGGGACAGCCCTAGGGGCTCCTTC.

This chain uses TRBV5-1 with TRBJ1-6; 10 nucleotides line up with TRBD1. With 3 bases clipped from V and 7 bases from J, the junction kept 4 bases outside the gene matches. The CDR3 has 15 residues. The germline V gene has CDR1 SGHRS and CDR2 YFSETQ. CDR3: CASSSGQGSNSPLHF. The CDR3 nucleotides read TGCGCCAGCAGCTCGGGACAGGGGAGCAATTCACCCCTCCACTTT.

Comments on this clone: One junction end does not reproduce the germline sequence, and a read error may be involved. The gene calls are TRBV7-7 and TRBJ2-5; D possibly corresponds to TRBD1 (6 bases). The CDR3 totals 13 residues. CDR1 SSHAT and CDR2 FNYEAQ come from the germline V gene (reference sequence). The CDR3 reads CASSSQTGPTQYF. As DNA, the CDR3 is TGTGCTAGCAGCTCTCAGACAGGACCGACCCAGTACTTC.

The chain links TRBV11-1 to TRBJ2-5; TRBD2 might be the D (5 bases). With 1 base removed from V and 5 bases from J, the gap between germline ends came to 8 bases. The CDR3 loop spans 13 amino acids. CDR1 and CDR2 (germline): SGHAT, FQDESV (reference sequence). The CDR3 bases are TGTGCCAGCAGCTTAGGGGAGTGGGAGACCCAGTACTTC. Translation gives CASSLGEWETQYF.

The J gene is TRBJ1-2, the V gene TRBV6-1; D perhaps matches TRBD1 (5 bases). Trimming took off 2 bases at V and 4 bases at J, with 11 bases between the two ends. The CDR3 runs 14 residues. From germline, CDR1 is MNHNS and CDR2 SASEGT. The CDR3 DNA reads as TGTGCCAGCAGTGAATATTGGGGCAGCTATGGCTACACCTTC. Its translation is CASSEYWGSYGYTF.

J is TRBJ2-5 and V is TRBV19; D might be TRBD1 (5 bases). Germline V gene sequence: CDR1 LNHDA, CDR2 SQIVND (reference sequence). The CDR3 has 14 amino acids. V was shortened by 3 bases and J by 5 bases, with 13 bases between the two germline ends. DNA of the CDR3: TGTGCCAGTAGTATGGCAGGGCCGGCGGAGACCCAGTACTTC. Encoded protein: CASSMAGPAETQYF.

This clone was counted a few times. CDR3 DNA sequence: TGTGCCTGGAGTCTTGGACAGGGGGCGAATGAGCAGTTCTTC. Amino acids: CAWSLGQGANEQFF. The chain couples TRBV30 to TRBJ2-1; TRBD1 matches 11 bases. This CDR3 contains 14 residues. Trimming removed 2 bases from V and 7 bases from J; junction bases left unmatched: 4. Germline V gene lookup returns CDR1 GTSNPN and CDR2 SVGIG (reference sequence).

The chain couples TRBV7-2 to TRBJ2-2; no clear D. CDR1 SGHTA and CDR2 FQGNSA come from the germline V gene. V lost 2 bases, J lost 8 bases, and 6 bases lay in between. This CDR3 comprises 12 residues. The CDR3 region has the DNA TGTGCCAGCAGCTTAACCAGGGGGGAGCTGTTTTTT. Its translation: CASSLTRGELFF.

In its sample, this clone was seen a few times. The chain has TRBV3-1 (or the pseudogene TRBV3-2) and TRBJ1-1; 7 nucleotides line up with TRBD1. V was pared by 5 bases and J by 0 bases, with 6 bases of the junction left unmatched. CDR3 length: 15 residues. Germline CDR1 is LGHDT and CDR2 is YNNKEL (reference sequence). CDR3 DNA: TGTGCCAGCAGCGAAAGGGGGCGGATGAACACTGAAGCTTTCTTT. It yields the protein CASSERGRMNTEAFF.

This rearrangement joins TRBV5-6 to TRBJ2-7; D may be TRBD2 (6 bases). CDR3 length: 13 amino acids. Trimming removed 2 bases from V and 6 bases from J, with 12 bases in between. CDR1 and CDR2 from the germline V gene are SGHDT and YYEEEE. The CDR3 reads CASSFGGEREQYF. The CDR3 DNA reads as TGTGCCAGCAGCTTCGGGGGTGAACGCGAGCAGTACTTC. The entire variable domain, with the rest obtained from reference TRBV5-6 and TRBJ2-7, is as follows: DAGVTQSPTHLIKTRGQQVTLRCSPKSGHDTVSWYQQALGQGPQFIFQYYEEEERQRGNFPDRFSGHQFPNYSSELNVNALLLGDSALYLCASSFGGEREQYFGPGTRLTVT.